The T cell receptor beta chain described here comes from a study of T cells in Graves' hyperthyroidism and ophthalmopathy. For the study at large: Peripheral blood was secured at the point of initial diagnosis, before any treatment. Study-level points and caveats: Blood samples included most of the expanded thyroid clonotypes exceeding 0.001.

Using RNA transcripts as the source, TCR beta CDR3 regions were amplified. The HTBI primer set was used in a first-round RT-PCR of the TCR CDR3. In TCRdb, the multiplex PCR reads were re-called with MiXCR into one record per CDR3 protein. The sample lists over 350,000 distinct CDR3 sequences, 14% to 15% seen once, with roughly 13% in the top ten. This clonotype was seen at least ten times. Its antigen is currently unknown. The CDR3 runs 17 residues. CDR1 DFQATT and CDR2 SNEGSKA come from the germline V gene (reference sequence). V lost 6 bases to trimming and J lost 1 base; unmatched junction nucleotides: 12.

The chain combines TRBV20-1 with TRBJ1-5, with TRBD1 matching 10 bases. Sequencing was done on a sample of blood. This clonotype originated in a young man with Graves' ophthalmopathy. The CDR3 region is CSARDRGLGWSNQPQHF. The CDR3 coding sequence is TGCAGTGCGCGGGACAGGGGTCTCGGATGGAGCAATCAGCCCCAGCATTTT.